The entry below describes one TCR beta chain. This entry belongs to a study of HIV-infected patients and healthy controls. MiXCR was run by TCRdb on the 5' RACE reads, yielding one entry per CDR3 protein. Among 15,000 to 20,000 distinct CDR3 sequences listed, about 19% were seen once. Germline CDR1 and CDR2: MGHRA and YSYEKL. CDR3 length: 14 amino acids. V was clipped by 5 bases and J by 6 bases, with 13 bases between them. The TCR sequence derives from a human donor in good health. The rearrangement links TRBV4-1 to TRBJ2-2, with D maybe TRBD1 (6 bases). The sample was CD8+ T cells from blood. The CDR3: CASSTRDTPGELFF. Here the CDR3 DNA reads TGCGCCAGCAGCACACGGGACACCCCCGGGGAGCTGTTTTTT.